This TCR beta chain was found in a study of T cells after yellow fever vaccination. One entry per CDR3 protein results from TCRdb running MiXCR on the 5' RACE reads. The top ten clones hold more than 3% of a sample with some 260,000 distinct CDR3 sequences, roughly 4.8% of them seen once. This clonotype was observed at least ten times. This CDR3 region has 14 residues. The V gene lost 5 bases and the J gene lost 7 bases, with 17 bases spanning the gap. Sequences were derived from CD4+ T cells sorted from PBMCs, sampled on the day of the yellow fever booster vaccination. The rearrangement links TRBV12-3 or TRBV12-4 to TRBJ2-5, with no clear D. The receptor comes from a man between 18 and 35 years old who received the YFV17D yellow fever vaccine. The DNA for the CDR3 is TGTGCCAGCAGTCCTAGACCCGCCAAAGGGACCCAGTACTTC. Amino acid sequence: CASSPRPAKGTQYF.